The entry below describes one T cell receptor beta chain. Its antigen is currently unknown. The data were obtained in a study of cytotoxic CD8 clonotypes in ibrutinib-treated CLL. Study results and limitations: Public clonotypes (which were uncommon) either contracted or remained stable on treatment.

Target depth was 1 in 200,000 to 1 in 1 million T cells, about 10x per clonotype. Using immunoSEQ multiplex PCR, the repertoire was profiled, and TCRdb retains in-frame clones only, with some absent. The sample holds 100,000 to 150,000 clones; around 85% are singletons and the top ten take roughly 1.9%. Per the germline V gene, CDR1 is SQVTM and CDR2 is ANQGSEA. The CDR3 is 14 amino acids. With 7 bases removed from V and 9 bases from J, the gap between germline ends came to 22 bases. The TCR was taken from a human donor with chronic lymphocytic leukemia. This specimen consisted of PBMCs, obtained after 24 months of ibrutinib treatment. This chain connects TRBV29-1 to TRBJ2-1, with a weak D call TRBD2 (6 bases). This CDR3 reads CSGRSVGGRGEQFF. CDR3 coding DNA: TGCAGCGGCCGGTCTGTGGGGGGACGGGGTGAGCAGTTCTTC.